The 27 T cell receptor beta chains below were found in one sample sequenced in a study of beta chain features in type 1 diabetes. Study-level findings and limits: Among patients with Type 1 diabetes, TCRB CDR3s were moderately but significantly shorter in every one of the four CD4+ subsets.

What was sequenced were expressed TCRB transcripts, since all of the isolated RNA had been reverse transcribed. Measured with immunoSEQ multiplex PCR; TCRdb has only the in-frame clones, and not every one. The sample lists 500,000 to 850,000 clones, 11% to 15% occurring once. No antigen has been identified for these receptors. Sequencing was performed on naive CD4+ T cells from blood. These receptors all come from a man aged 18-30 years with type 1 diabetes.

This clone was counted a few times. V is TRBV2 and J is TRBJ1-5; 9 nucleotides align to TRBD1. V shed 7 bases and J 4 bases; nucleotides not matched to a gene: 8. The CDR3 has 15 amino acids. Germline CDR1 is SNHLY and CDR2 is FYNNEI. CDR3 DNA sequence: TGTGCCAGCACCGTGGGACAGGGTGAGAATCAGCCCCAGCATTTT. Translating gives CASTVGQGENQPQHF.

This clone was observed a few times. V usage is TRBV4-2 and J usage is TRBJ1-1; the D is unclear. Trimming took off 4 bases at V and 6 bases at J, with 12 bases between the two ends. Germline CDR1 LGHNA, CDR2 YNFKEQ. The CDR3 sequence is 13 residues long. The CDR3 nucleotides are TGTGCCAGCAGCCCCCGAAGGGCGGCTGAAGCTTTCTTT. Its translation is CASSPRRAAEAFF.

V gene TRBV5-6 combines with J gene TRBJ2-7, with 14 nucleotides matching TRBD2. V lost 2 bases and J lost 2; bases outside the gene matches: 3. CDR3 size: 16 residues. Per the germline V gene, CDR1 is SGHDT and CDR2 is YYEEEE. The CDR3 sequence: CASSFGLAGGAYEQYF. The DNA for the CDR3 is TGTGCCAGCAGCTTCGGACTAGCGGGAGGTGCCTACGAGCAGTACTTC. Looking up the rest from reference TRBV5-6 and TRBJ2-7 gives the full variable domain: DAGVTQSPTHLIKTRGQQVTLRCSPKSGHDTVSWYQQALGQGPQFIFQYYEEEERQRGNFPDRFSGHQFPNYSSELNVNALLLGDSALYLCASSFGLAGGAYEQYFGPGTRLTVT.

This clone was detected a few times. This rearrangement joins TRBV7-3 to TRBJ2-3; D ambiguous. The CDR3 consists of 14 residues. The germline gives CDR1 SGHTA, CDR2 FQGTGA. The ends were cut back, 5 bases at V and 0 bases at J, with 9 bases in the middle. In DNA, the CDR3 is TGTGCCAGCAGCCCGTGGAGCAGCACAGATACGCAGTATTTT. It is translated as CASSPWSSTDTQYF.

The gene calls are TRBV30 and TRBJ1-2; TRBD1 might be the D (6 bases). CDR3 length: 14 residues. CDR1 and CDR2 (germline): GTSNPN, SVGIG (reference sequence). V gave up 0 bases and J gave up 2 bases, with 10 bases separating them. In DNA form, the CDR3 reads TGTGCCTGGAGTGTCGGGGGCTTGAACTATGGCTACACCTTC. It codes for CAWSVGGLNYGYTF.

The gene calls are TRBV7-2 and TRBJ2-4, with D unclear. Germline V gene sequence: CDR1 SGHTA, CDR2 FQGNSA. Trimming took off 1 base at V and 8 bases at J, with 12 bases between the two ends. This CDR3 is built from 14 residues. This CDR3 reads CASSLGVPVDIQYF. The CDR3 region has the DNA TGTGCCAGCAGCTTAGGGGTGCCCGTGGACATTCAGTACTTC.

The rearrangement joins TRBV10-3 to TRBJ2-5; 10 bases are a match to TRBD1. The CDR3 has 15 amino acids. Germline CDR1 ENHRY, CDR2 SYGVKD. The V gene end was trimmed by 5 bases and the J gene end by 3 bases; junction bases not matched to a gene: 6. This chain's CDR3 is CAISTPGQGKETQYF. The CDR3 region has the DNA TGTGCCATCAGTACTCCGGGACAGGGGAAAGAGACCCAGTACTTC.

The table lists this clone with a few counts. The rearrangement uses TRBV5-1 and TRBJ2-1, with D possibly called TRBD1 or TRBD2 (5 bases each). The length of the CDR3 is 16 residues. CDR1 and CDR2 from the germline V gene are SGHRS and YFSETQ. Trimming cost V 0 bases and J 2 bases, with 12 bases left between them. The CDR3 sequence: CASSLAGAPPYNEQFF. CDR3 in DNA: TGCGCCAGCAGCTTGGCCGGGGCTCCCCCCTACAATGAGCAGTTCTTC.

This clone was seen only a few times. The chain employs TRBV5-1 and TRBJ1-2; 10 nucleotides line up with TRBD1. The germline V gene encodes CDR1 SGHRS and CDR2 YFSETQ. The CDR3 consists of 15 residues. V dropped 0 bases and J dropped 4; count of bases not matched to a gene: 3. In DNA form, the CDR3 reads TGCGCCAGCAGCTTGGGATGGACAGGGGGCTATGGCTACACCTTC. Amino acids: CASSLGWTGGYGYTF.

The rearrangement links TRBV9 to TRBJ1-1; 7 positions match TRBD1. The CDR3 contains 15 residues. The ends lost 4 bases at V and 0 bases at J; junction bases unmatched: 6. The germline gives CDR1 SGDLS, CDR2 YYNGEE. The CDR3 protein is CASSRRDSMNTEAFF. CDR3 in DNA: TGTGCCAGCAGCCGGAGGGACAGCATGAACACTGAAGCTTTCTTT.

The gene calls are TRBV18 and TRBJ1-5, with 7 bases fitting TRBD1. This CDR3 has 17 residues. The V and J ends lost 3 bases and 2 bases, in that order; junction bases with no gene match: 10. CDR1 is KGHSH and CDR2 is LQKENI in the germline V gene. The CDR3 nucleotides are TGTGCCAGCTCACCGGTCCCAGACAGGGCTGGCAATCAGCCCCAGCATTTT. It translates to CASSPVPDRAGNQPQHF.

CDR3 in DNA: TGTGCCTGGAGTCGAATAAATGAGCAGTTCTTC. It translates to CAWSRINEQFF. This sequence joins TRBV30 and TRBJ2-1; D unresolved. Germline loops: CDR1 GTSNPN, CDR2 SVGIG (reference sequence). The CDR3 is made up of 11 amino acids. Trimming stripped 2 bases from V and 7 bases from J, with 6 bases between. The whole variable domain, filled in from reference TRBV30 and TRBJ2-1, reads SQTIHQWPATLVQPVGSPLSLECTVEGTSNPNLYWYRQAAGRGLQLLFYSVGIGQISSEVPQNLSASRPQDRQFILSSKKLLLSDSGFYLCAWSRINEQFFGPGTRLTVL.

This clone was seen a handful of times. The chain uses TRBV18 and TRBJ1-4; D is unresolved. Trimming removed 4 bases at V and 6 bases at J, with 9 bases between. The CDR3 contains 13 residues. Per the germline V gene, CDR1 is KGHSH and CDR2 is LQKENI. The CDR3 protein is CASSRGSDEKLFF. The CDR3 region has the DNA TGTGCCAGCTCACGCGGATCGGATGAAAAACTGTTTTTT.

V gene TRBV9 combines with J gene TRBJ2-5; 9 bases are shared with TRBD2. The length of the CDR3 is 16 residues. Germline CDR1 SGDLS, CDR2 YYNGEE. The trim removed 0 bases at V and 3 bases at J, leaving 6 bases unmatched. The CDR3 here is CASSVAGKRGEETQYF. CDR3 bases: TGTGCCAGCAGCGTAGCTGGGAAGCGGGGGGAAGAGACCCAGTACTTC. The variable domain in full, with the rest retrieved from reference TRBV9 and TRBJ2-5, is DSGVTQTPKHLITATGQRVTLRCSPRSGDLSVYWYQQSLDQGLQFLIQYYNGEERAKGNILERFSAQQFPDLHSELNLSSLELGDSALYFCASSVAGKRGEETQYFGPGTRLLVL.

The rearrangement joins TRBV7-9 to TRBJ1-2; TRBD1 aligns across 7 bases. Germline V gene sequence: CDR1 SEHNR, CDR2 FQNEAQ (reference sequence). CDR3 length: 14 amino acids. V trimming: 4 bases; J trimming: 7 bases; junction bases outside the gene matches: 9. The CDR3 protein is CASSWDSWVGGYTF. The CDR3 nucleotides are TGTGCCAGCAGCTGGGACAGCTGGGTAGGTGGCTACACCTTC.

The genes are TRBV2 and TRBJ1-2, with D uncertain. V dropped 8 bases and J dropped 6 bases, with 16 bases sitting between them. There are 13 residues in the CDR3. CDR1 and CDR2 from the germline V gene are SNHLY and FYNNEI. CDR3 region: CASLELVLDGYTF. CDR3 DNA: TGTGCCAGCTTAGAGCTCGTACTCGATGGCTACACCTTC.

The chain recombines TRBV12-5 with TRBJ2-3; 7 bases map to TRBD1. CDR1 is LGHNT and CDR2 is FRNRAP in the germline V gene. The CDR3 is made up of 16 amino acids. V lost 6 bases to trimming and J lost 1 base; unmatched junction nucleotides: 10. The CDR3 protein is CASGPGQARGTDTQYF. In nucleotides, the CDR3 is TGTGCTAGTGGCCCTGGACAGGCCCGAGGCACAGATACGCAGTATTTT.

Points on this clone: This sample also contains other DNA sequences that code for the same CDR3. The genes are TRBV4-3 and TRBJ2-3, with unresolved D. Germline loops: CDR1 LGHNA, CDR2 YSLEER. This CDR3 has 11 amino acids. Trimming stripped 5 bases from V and 4 bases from J, with 4 bases between. CDR3 amino acids: CASSRADTQYF. DNA for the CDR3: TGCGCCAGCAGCAGGGCAGATACGCAGTATTTT.

This clone showed up just a few times. V is TRBV30 and J is TRBJ2-2, with no clear D. The length of the CDR3 is 11 residues. Trimming removed 0 bases from V and 9 bases from J, with 5 bases in between. Germline V CDR1 and CDR2: GTSNPN, SVGIG (reference sequence). The CDR3 DNA reads TGTGCCTGGAGTGTTCTCCGGGAGCTGTTTTTT. Its translation: CAWSVLRELFF.

This clone has just a few counts. The chain carries TRBV5-1 and TRBJ2-7; 14 positions match TRBD2. CDR1 is SGHRS, CDR2 YFSETQ, per germline. This CDR3 has 15 amino acids. V dropped 7 bases and J dropped 6; count of bases not matched to a gene: 9. DNA for the CDR3: TGCGCCAGCGGGACTAGCGGGAGTCCACCTAGCGAGCAGTACTTC. The encoded protein is CASGTSGSPPSEQYF.

Remarks on this clone: This sample includes further DNA sequences coding for the same CDR3. The chain has TRBV7-9 and TRBJ2-3, with 8 bases that match TRBD1. The CDR3 length is 14 residues. Germline V lookup: CDR1 SEHNR, CDR2 FQNEAQ (reference sequence). Losses at the gene ends were 6 bases for V and 1 base for J; bases not matched to a gene: 3. The CDR3 loop reads CASSLGQGTDTQYF. DNA of the CDR3: TGTGCCAGCAGTTTGGGACAGGGCACAGATACGCAGTATTTT. Combining the CDR3 with reference TRBV7-9 and TRBJ2-3 gives the whole variable domain DTGVSQNPRHKITKRGQNVTFRCDPISEHNRLYWYRQTLGQGPEFLTYFQNEAQLEKSRLLSDRFSAERPKGSFSTLEIQRTEQGDSAMYLCASSLGQGTDTQYFGPGTRLTVL.

This clone was seen only a few times. The rearrangement joins TRBV5-4 to TRBJ2-1, with D perhaps given as TRBD1 or TRBD2 (5 bases each). V was shortened by 4 bases and J by 0 bases, with 11 bases between the two germline ends. This CDR3 is 15 amino acids long. Germline V gives CDR1 SGHNT, CDR2 YYREEE (reference sequence). The CDR3 protein is CASSRDRSSYNEQFF. As DNA, the CDR3 is TGTGCCAGCAGCCGGGACCGGAGCTCCTACAATGAGCAGTTCTTC.

The chain combines TRBV5-4 with TRBJ1-2, with D unclear. This CDR3 spans 14 amino acids. Trimming left V 4 bases short and J 2 bases short, with 12 bases between. Germline assignment: CDR1 SGHNT and CDR2 YYREEE (reference sequence). The CDR3 is CASSRETVNYGYTF. The DNA for the CDR3 is TGTGCCAGCAGCCGGGAGACGGTCAACTATGGCTACACCTTC.

The chain combines TRBV4-2 with TRBJ2-7, with D unclear. The V and J ends lost 4 bases and 5 bases respectively, with 15 bases between them. The CDR3 runs to 14 residues. Germline loops: CDR1 LGHNA, CDR2 YNFKEQ. The CDR3 nucleotides read TGTGCCAGCAGCCTGCAAGATAAGGATAACGAGCAGTACTTC. Translating gives CASSLQDKDNEQYF.

This clone was observed a handful of times. J is TRBJ2-3 and V is TRBV21-1. TRBV21-1 is assigned pseudogene status. The CDR3 sequence is 12 residues long. CDR3 loop: CASRWVSDTQYF. The CDR3 DNA reads TGTGCCAGCCGGTGGGTGTCCGATACGCAGTATTTT.

This clone was seen only a few times. This chain uses TRBV7-6 with TRBJ2-7, with TRBD1 identical over 8 bases. The CDR3 is made up of 15 amino acids. Germline V gives CDR1 SGHVS, CDR2 FNYEAQ. Losses at the gene ends were 8 bases for V and 2 bases for J; bases not matched to a gene: 11. CDR3 loop: CASSPGTGGTYEQYF. The CDR3 DNA follows: TGTGCCAGCTCGCCAGGGACAGGCGGGACCTACGAGCAGTACTTC.

This clone appeared once. This rearrangement joins TRBV7-2 to TRBJ1-6; maybe TRBD1 (5 bases). Germline V gene data show CDR1 as SGHTA and CDR2 as FQGNSA. V gave up 0 bases and J gave up 7 bases, with 7 bases separating them. This CDR3 region has 14 residues. CDR3 bases: TGTGCCAGCAGCTTAGCGAGGACAAATTCACCCCTCCACTTT. Protein sequence: CASSLARTNSPLHF.